The 17 T cell receptor beta chains reported below all come from one sample, sequenced in a study of shared clonotypes between healthy human individuals (dated by TCRdb to the early 2020s). The method behind the library was the immunoSEQ multiplex PCR assay. In TCRdb, the immuneACCESS table is reduced to in-frame sequences with V and J assigned. These tables do not hold every clone; where another copy was compared, an unresolved V gene accounts for under half, and the others remain unexplained. This sample comprises 450,000 to 500,000 clones, more than 65% of them detected only once. 10% to 15% of the sample is in the top ten clones. Sequencing was performed on PBMCs. These receptor sequences come from a woman in her thirties or forties in good health. Some clones in this sample may be carry-over from other donors' samples.

CDR3 protein: CASSVASPPGNTQYF. CDR3 sequence (DNA): TGTGCCAGCAGCGTAGCGAGTCCGCCTGGGAATACGCAGTATTTT. The chain combines TRBV9 with TRBJ2-3; D gene uncertain. This CDR3 is 15 amino acids long. Trimming took off 0 bases at V and 7 bases at J, with 15 bases between the two ends. The germline CDR1 and CDR2 sequences are SGDLS and YYNGEE.

The chain carries TRBV27 and TRBJ1-2; 7 bases fit TRBD1. CDR1 and CDR2 (germline): MNHEY, SMNVEV (reference sequence). V shed 6 bases, J shed 4 bases, and the junction held 8 bases outside the gene matches. The CDR3 sequence is 14 residues long. CDR3 sequence reads: CASRPTGVIYGYTF. The CDR3 nucleotides read TGTGCCAGCAGGCCTACAGGGGTGATCTATGGCTACACCTTC.

The genes are TRBV7-9 and TRBJ1-4; 7 nucleotides line up with TRBD1. The V and J ends lost 6 bases and 7 bases, in that order; junction bases with no gene match: 5. The CDR3 extends over 13 amino acids. Germline V lookup: CDR1 SEHNR, CDR2 FQNEAQ (reference sequence). The CDR3 is CASRRPGGEKLFF. As DNA, the CDR3 is TGTGCCAGCAGGAGACCAGGGGGTGAAAAACTGTTTTTT.

V usage is TRBV6-1 and J usage is TRBJ2-5, with D possibly being TRBD1 (5 bases). The DNA matches TRBJ2-7 better at its end, which makes the J call doubtful. CDR3 length: 13 amino acids. Germline CDR1 and CDR2: MNHNS and SASEGT. CDR3 loop: CASSSGYSYEQYF. CDR3 DNA: TGTGCCAGCAGCTCAGGGTACTCCTACGAGCAGTACTTC.

The genes are TRBV28 and TRBJ1-2; a weak D match, TRBD1 (5 bases). Germline CDR1 MDHEN, CDR2 SYDVKM. Deletions cut 5 bases from V and 0 bases from J, with 19 bases between. The CDR3 contains 17 residues. DNA for the CDR3: TGTGCCAGCAGTCCCGTTGGTTTCGGGGCTTCTAACTATGGCTACACCTTC. Its translation: CASSPVGFGASNYGYTF.

In the case of this clone: A far bigger clonotype differs at one base, so this is likely a read error. The chain recombines TRBV4-1 with TRBJ2-7; 7 bases fit TRBD1. V was clipped by 4 bases and J by 5 bases; unmatched bases: 11. This CDR3 spans 15 amino acids. Germline loops: CDR1 MGHRA, CDR2 YSYEKL. CDR3 loop: CASSLRQGLDHEQYF. Written as DNA, the CDR3 is TGCGCCAGCAGCCTGAGACAGGGCCTAGACCACGAGCAGTACTTC.

The genes are TRBV2 and TRBJ2-6; D is unclear. The CDR3 sequence is 12 residues long. Trimming stripped 7 bases from V and 10 bases from J, with 11 bases between. The germline V gene encodes CDR1 SNHLY and CDR2 FYNNEI. CDR3 protein: CASKDHRNVLTF. The CDR3 DNA is TGTGCCAGCAAGGACCATAGGAACGTCCTGACTTTC.

This chain links TRBV10-3 with TRBJ2-1; D is possibly TRBD1 (5 bases). This CDR3 region has 15 residues. Trimming cost V 0 bases and J 2 bases, with 8 bases left between them. Germline assignment: CDR1 ENHRY and CDR2 SYGVKD. In DNA form, the CDR3 reads TGTGCCATCAGTGAGTCTCAGGGTCCCTACAATGAGCAGTTCTTC. As protein: CAISESQGPYNEQFF.

This clone was seen ten or more times. This chain links TRBV7-3 with TRBJ2-1; perhaps TRBD2 as D (6 bases). Germline V lookup: CDR1 SGHTA, CDR2 FQGTGA. V dropped 3 bases and J dropped 4 bases, with 22 bases sitting between them. The CDR3 has 18 amino acids. Here the CDR3 DNA reads TGTGCCAGCAGCTTCTGGCCCCCGCGGGACTCCAATTACAATGAGCAGTTCTTC. This sequence encodes CASSFWPPRDSNYNEQFF.

The genes are TRBV18 and TRBJ2-5, with 9 bases matching TRBD1. The J call may be faulty, since TRBJ2-7 better matches the DNA end. The CDR3 is made up of 14 amino acids. CDR1 is KGHSH, CDR2 LQKENI, per germline. The CDR3 coding sequence is TGTGCCAGCTCACCCGGGACAGGGAACTACGAGCAGTACTTC. Encoded protein: CASSPGTGNYEQYF.

Remarks on this clone: Only one base separates this from a far larger clonotype, so it likely reflects a read error. The V gene is TRBV5-1, the J gene TRBJ1-4; TRBD1 is a possible D gene (5 bases). Trimming left V 7 bases short and J 0 bases short, with 16 bases between. This CDR3 region has 16 residues. Germline CDR1 and CDR2: SGHRS and YFSETQ. The CDR3 DNA reads TGCGCCAGCGGCACAAGGGCGGGGGCAACTAATGAAAAACTGTTTTTT. Translating it yields CASGTRAGATNEKLFF.

The chain uses TRBV10-2 and TRBJ2-3, with 9 positions matching TRBD2. J gave up 3 bases and V 3 bases, and 4 bases lay outside the gene matches. The CDR3 covers 15 residues. The germline V gene encodes CDR1 WSHSY and CDR2 SAAADI. Written as DNA, the CDR3 is TGCGCCAGCAGTGACCCAGCGGGAGGAACAGATACGCAGTATTTT. It is translated as CASSDPAGGTDTQYF.

The chain carries TRBV5-4 and TRBJ2-5; D is perhaps TRBD2 (6 bases). This CDR3 has 14 amino acids. Germline V CDR1 and CDR2: SGHNT, YYREEE (reference sequence). Trimming cost V 4 bases and J 3 bases, with 13 bases left between them. The CDR3 loop is CASSPHTGEETQYF. The CDR3 DNA follows: TGTGCCAGCAGCCCTCACACGGGGGAAGAGACCCAGTACTTC.

The chain couples TRBV7-8 to TRBJ2-2, with 11 bases that match TRBD2. This CDR3 region has 16 residues. Germline V gives CDR1 SGHVS, CDR2 FQNEAQ. Unmatched junction bases numbered 5, after V lost 5 bases and J lost 3 bases. The CDR3 nucleotides are TGTGCCAGCAGCATACTAGCGGGGGAAGACACCGGGGAGCTGTTTTTT. Translated, it gives CASSILAGEDTGELFF.

The V and J genes are TRBV11-2 and TRBJ1-1, with D perhaps matching TRBD1 (6 bases). CDR1 is SGHAT, CDR2 FQNNGV, per germline. The CDR3 is made up of 15 amino acids. Trimming cost V 1 base and J 1 base, with 10 bases left between them. The CDR3: CASSLVGTTNTEAFF. The CDR3 DNA reads TGTGCCAGCAGCTTAGTTGGGACAACGAACACTGAAGCTTTCTTT.

In the case of this clone: A far larger clone differs by one base, so this is likely a read error. The chain employs TRBV25-1 and TRBJ2-7; TRBD2 matches 8 bases. Per the germline V gene, CDR1 is MGHDK and CDR2 is SYGVNS. The V segment lost 3 bases and the J segment 5 bases; nucleotides outside the gene matches: 12. The CDR3 spans 16 residues. The CDR3 region is CASSDLTSGHRNEQYF. CDR3 sequence (DNA): TGTGCCAGCAGTGACCTCACTAGCGGCCATAGGAACGAGCAGTACTTC.

The chain joins TRBV5-1 to TRBJ2-3, with D possibly TRBD1 on 7 matching bases. Germline assignment: CDR1 SGHRS and CDR2 YFSETQ. This CDR3 is 17 amino acids long. Deletions cut 4 bases from V and 0 bases from J, with 18 bases between. CDR3 protein: CASSLGPQGGSTDTQYF. DNA for the CDR3: TGCGCCAGCAGCCTCGGACCTCAGGGGGGAAGCACAGATACGCAGTATTTT.